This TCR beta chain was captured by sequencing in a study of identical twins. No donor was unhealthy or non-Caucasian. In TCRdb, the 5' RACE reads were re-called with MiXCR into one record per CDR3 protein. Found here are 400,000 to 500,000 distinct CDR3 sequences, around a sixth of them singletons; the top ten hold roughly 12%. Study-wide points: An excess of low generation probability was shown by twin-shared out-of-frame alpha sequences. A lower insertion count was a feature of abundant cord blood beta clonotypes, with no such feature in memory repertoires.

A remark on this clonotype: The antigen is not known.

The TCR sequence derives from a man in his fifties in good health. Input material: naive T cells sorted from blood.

CDR3 in amino acids: CASSQVPQAIIQYF. CDR3 in DNA: TGCGCCAGCAGCCAAGTCCCCCAGGCGATCATTCAGTACTTC. The chain joins TRBV4-3 to TRBJ2-4; D unclear. The CDR3 length is 14 residues. The germline V gene has CDR1 LGHNA and CDR2 YSLEER. Trimming left V 1 base short and J 9 bases short, with 13 bases between.